One sample yielded the 14 T cell receptor beta chains listed below, sequenced in a study of blood T cell repertoires in COVID-19. This table comes from immunoSEQ multiplex PCR, and its TCRdb copy is limited to in-frame clones, with some not included. The sample has 200,000 to 250,000 clones, more than 85% seen once; the top ten hold 0.65% to 0.85%. Input material: peripheral blood. These receptors were obtained from a man in his sixties with COVID-19, enrolled during active disease.

The V gene is TRBV30, the J gene TRBJ1-5, with 9 positions matching TRBD1. The CDR3 extends over 16 amino acids. CDR1 GTSNPN and CDR2 SVGIG come from the germline V gene (reference sequence). V lost 2 bases, J lost 4 bases, and 9 bases stayed unmatched. The DNA for the CDR3 is TGTGCCTGGAGTTTTTTTGGGACAGGGTTGAATCAGCCCCAGCATTTT. Residues: CAWSFFGTGLNQPQHF.

V usage is TRBV4-2 and J usage is TRBJ2-2; D remains unclear. With 3 bases removed from V and 6 bases from J, the gap between germline ends came to 14 bases. CDR3 length equals 15 residues. Per germline, CDR1 LGHNA and CDR2 YNFKEQ. CDR3 protein: CASSQPLWAPGELFF. CDR3 coding DNA: TGTGCCAGCAGCCAGCCTCTCTGGGCCCCCGGGGAGCTGTTTTTT.

The chain combines TRBV28 with TRBJ2-2; 7 positions match TRBD2. Germline CDR1 MDHEN, CDR2 SYDVKM. The CDR3 has 17 residues. V gave up 6 bases and J gave up 3 bases; unmatched junction bases: 13. The CDR3 sequence is CASSMGGGNPYTGELFF. Here the CDR3 DNA reads TGTGCCAGCAGCATGGGGGGGGGTAACCCGTACACCGGGGAGCTGTTTTTT. Based on the CDR3 plus reference TRBV28 and TRBJ2-2, the full variable domain is DVKVTQSSRYLVKRTGEKVFLECVQDMDHENMFWYRQDPGLGLRLIYFSYDVKMKEKGDIPEGYSVSREKKERFSLILESASTNQTSMYLCASSMGGGNPYTGELFFGEGSRLTVL.

This rearrangement joins TRBV11-3 to TRBJ1-2; tentatively, D is TRBD1 (6 bases). The germline V and J ends were trimmed by 1 base and 8 bases, with 11 bases remaining between them. In germline, CDR1 is SGHNT, CDR2 YENEEA. The CDR3 runs 13 residues. The CDR3 nucleotides are TGTGCCAGCAGCTTAGTACAGGGCCCAGGCTACACCTTC. It encodes CASSLVQGPGYTF.

This clone turned up a few times. The CDR3 coding sequence is TGTGCCAGCAGCTGGGAGAGCGGCCTCCGGGGGATTTACGAGCAGTACTTC. Protein product: CASSWESGLRGIYEQYF. V and J are TRBV7-2 and TRBJ2-7, with a weak D call TRBD2 (6 bases). The germline V and J ends were trimmed by 4 bases and 4 bases, with 23 bases remaining between them. Germline CDR1 reads SGHTA; CDR2 reads FQGNSA. The CDR3 is made up of 17 amino acids.

The chain links TRBV28 to TRBJ1-5; 9 nucleotides align to TRBD1. V lost 8 bases to trimming and J lost 6 bases; unmatched junction nucleotides: 14. The CDR3 is made up of 16 amino acids. Per germline, CDR1 MDHEN and CDR2 SYDVKM. CDR3 nucleotides: TGTGCCAGCTTAGTGGGGGGCGGACAGGGGAGTCAGCCCCAGCATTTT. Translated, it gives CASLVGGGQGSQPQHF.

V usage is TRBV11-2 and J usage is TRBJ2-1; D unclear. V was clipped by 3 bases and J by 4 bases, with 7 bases between them. CDR1 is SGHAT and CDR2 is FQNNGV in the germline V gene. The CDR3 spans 13 residues. CDR3 in DNA: TGTGCCAGCAGCTTGGCCCCTTACAATGAGCAGTTCTTC. Amino acids: CASSLAPYNEQFF. Looking up the rest from reference TRBV11-2 and TRBJ2-1 gives the full variable domain: EAGVAQSPRYKIIEKRQSVAFWCNPISGHATLYWYQQILGQGPKLLIQFQNNGVVDDSQLPKDRFSAERLKGVDSTLKIQPAKLEDSAVYLCASSLAPYNEQFFGPGTRLTVL.

The chain carries TRBV28 and TRBJ1-5, with 7 bases lining up with TRBD1. The CDR3 covers 17 residues. Per germline, CDR1 MDHEN and CDR2 SYDVKM. Trimming at V came to 3 bases and at J to 0 bases, leaving 8 bases not matched to a gene. For the CDR3, the DNA is TGTGCCAGCAGTTTGATGGGACAGACATATAGCAATCAGCCCCAGCATTTT. It translates to CASSLMGQTYSNQPQHF.

The CDR3 bases are TGTGCCAGCAGGCCGGACAGGCAGGGCAATCAGCCCCAGCATTTT. Translation gives CASRPDRQGNQPQHF. The V and J genes are TRBV2 and TRBJ1-5; 7 bases map to TRBD1. Germline CDR1 is SNHLY and CDR2 is FYNNEI. J gave up 2 bases and V 6 bases, and 7 bases lay outside the gene matches. The CDR3 spans 15 residues.

V and J are TRBV25-1 and TRBJ1-1; TRBD1 matches at 10 bases. Unmatched junction bases numbered 5, after V lost 2 bases and J lost 2 bases. CDR3 length equals 16 residues. The germline CDR1 and CDR2 sequences are MGHDK and SYGVNS. CDR3 in DNA: TGTGCCAGCAGTGAAGGTGGGACAGGGGTCAACACTGAAGCTTTCTTT. It encodes CASSEGGTGVNTEAFF.

The V gene is TRBV6-1, the J gene TRBJ1-2, with unresolved D. Trimming removed 0 bases from V and 8 bases from J, with 16 bases in between. Germline values: CDR1 MNHNS, CDR2 SASEGT. This CDR3 comprises 15 residues. For the CDR3, the DNA is TGTGCCAGCAGTGAAGCGTCGGGGTCCGGCCGGGGCTACACCTTC. Translating gives CASSEASGSGRGYTF.

CDR3: CASSLEGQAFEKLFF. The CDR3 DNA sequence: TGTGCCAGCAGTTTAGAGGGACAGGCCTTTGAAAAACTGTTTTTT. The chain carries TRBV27 and TRBJ1-4, with 8 bases fitting TRBD1. The V gene's germline CDR1 is MNHEY and CDR2 SMNVEV (reference sequence). The V gene end was trimmed by 2 bases and the J gene end by 7 bases; junction bases not matched to a gene: 6. The CDR3 length is 15 residues.

The rearrangement uses TRBV28 and TRBJ1-2; no reliable D call. With 4 bases removed from V and 7 bases from J, the gap between germline ends came to 16 bases. The CDR3 has 14 residues. Germline values: CDR1 MDHEN, CDR2 SYDVKM. CDR3 in DNA: TGTGCCAGCAGTTCGTACGGGGATGGCCGTGGCTACACCTTC. Its protein product is CASSSYGDGRGYTF.

This chain joins TRBV3-1 (or the pseudogene TRBV3-2) and TRBJ2-1; 9 positions match TRBD2. CDR1 and CDR2 (germline): LGHDT, YNNKEL (reference sequence). The CDR3 is 17 residues long. With V trimmed by 1 base and J by 9 bases, 13 bases remained unmatched. The CDR3 region has the DNA TGTGCCAGCAGCCAAGGAGAGTTGAGGCTAGCGGGAAGTGAGCAGTTCTTC. Amino acids: CASSQGELRLAGSEQFF.